The rows below give T cell receptor beta chains drawn from one sample of a study of blood T cells in healthy people across ages. One entry per CDR3 protein, called by TCRdb with MiXCR from the 5' RACE reads. The sample shows hundreds of thousands of distinct CDR3 sequences, about 52% of them seen only once. The sequencing input was blood. The receptors were gathered from a woman aged 55-69 years in good health. Each CDR3 is given with its conserved first and last residue. The order of the fields is J gene, clone size, V gene, D gene, CDR3 protein, CDR3 DNA. The D gene is left open where the match is weak. Size tells how often a clone was seen (once, few, many) or the class of an expanded clone, and some rows leave it out.

TRBJ2-3	-	TRBV10-3	-	CAISGGQSDTQYF	TGTGCCATCAGTGGGGGGCAGTCAGATACGCAGTATTTT
TRBJ2-1	-	TRBV7-2	-	CASSLGGGANYNEQFF	TGTGCCAGCAGCTTAGGGGGTGGGGCTAACTACAATGAGCAGTTCTTC
TRBJ2-6	few	TRBV3-1	-	CASSHRHRAWSGANVLTF	TGTGCCAGCAGCCATCGGCACAGGGCCTGGTCTGGGGCCAACGTCCTGACTTTC
TRBJ2-1	-	TRBV12-3/TRBV12-4	-	CASSSLGGGKGEQFF	TGTGCCAGCAGTTCCCTCGGGGGCGGGAAAGGTGAGCAGTTCTTC
TRBJ1-6	-	TRBV5-1	TRBD1	CASSLEAQGISPPHF	TGCGCCAGCAGCTTGGAGGCACAGGGGATATCACCCCCCCACTTT
TRBJ1-4	-	TRBV7-9	-	CASSQKGPVAKKLFF	TGTGCCAGCAGCCAAAAAGGACCGGTCGCCAAAAAACTGTTTTTT
TRBJ1-5	-	TRBV30	-	CAWSKTGQPQHF	TGTGCCTGGAGTAAAACCGGGCAGCCCCAGCATTTT
TRBJ2-3	few	TRBV4-3	TRBD2	CASRPLSSGSHRDTQYF	TGCGCCAGCAGACCGTTATCCAGCGGGAGTCATCGAGATACGCAGTATTTT
TRBJ2-1	-	TRBV25-1	TRBD2	CASSDGNGLAGGKRNEQFF	TGTGCCAGCAGTGATGGGAACGGACTAGCGGGAGGGAAGAGAAATGAGCAGTTCTTC
TRBJ2-1	-	TRBV4-2	TRBD2	CASSQDGTSGSHEQFF	TGTGCCAGCAGCCAAGACGGGACTAGCGGGAGCCATGAGCAGTTCTTC
TRBJ2-1	-	TRBV29-1	TRBD2	CSAKGLAGAGSSYNEQFF	TGCAGCGCAAAGGGGCTAGCGGGAGCAGGGAGCTCCTACAATGAGCAGTTCTTC
TRBJ1-1	-	TRBV7-6	-	CASSLVDGTEAFF	TGTGCCAGCAGCTTAGTCGACGGGACCGAAGCTTTCTTT
TRBJ2-3	-	TRBV27	TRBD2	CASSLLLAGSTDTQYF	TGTGCCAGCAGTTTACTACTAGCGGGGAGCACAGATACGCAGTATTTT
TRBJ1-4	-	TRBV4-1	TRBD1	CASSRGTGEEKLFF	TGCGCCAGCAGCCGAGGGACAGGGGAGGAAAAACTGTTTTTT
TRBJ2-7	-	TRBV3-1	-	CASSKEFHYEQYF	TGTGCCAGCAGCAAAGAATTCCACTACGAGCAGTACTTC
TRBJ2-3	few	TRBV28	TRBD2	CASRSPGGRAPDTQYF	TGTGCCAGCAGGTCCCCGGGCGGGAGGGCCCCAGATACGCAGTATTTT
TRBJ1-1	-	TRBV18	TRBD1	CASSIQGIDTEAFF	TGTGCCAGCTCAATACAGGGGATTGACACTGAAGCTTTCTTT
TRBJ2-1	few	TRBV20-1	TRBD2	CSAPGPAGGPFNEQFF	TGCAGTGCCCCTGGGCCAGCGGGAGGGCCCTTCAATGAGCAGTTCTTC
TRBJ2-3	-	TRBV7-6	-	CASSSFAGPTDTQYF	TGTGCCAGCAGCTCCTTCGCGGGACCCACAGATACGCAGTATTTT
TRBJ2-7	-	TRBV5-5	TRBD1	CASSSEAGTGTYEQYF	TGTGCCAGCAGCTCCGAAGCCGGGACAGGGACCTACGAGCAGTACTTC
TRBJ2-3	many	TRBV9	TRBD2	CASSPGMVAGVDTQYF	TGTGCCAGCAGCCCAGGGATGGTAGCGGGAGTGGATACGCAGTATTTT
TRBJ2-5	few	TRBV20-1	TRBD2	CSAHSGRAGETQYF	TGCAGTGCTCATAGCGGGAGGGCCGGAGAGACCCAGTACTTC
TRBJ2-3	few	TRBV6-5	-	CASSYGTRTDTQYF	TGTGCCAGCAGTTATGGGACTCGCACAGATACGCAGTATTTT
TRBJ2-1	-	TRBV5-1	-	CASSFEGSSYNEQFF	TGCGCCAGCAGCTTCGAGGGGAGCTCCTACAATGAGCAGTTCTTC
TRBJ1-5	-	TRBV6-2/TRBV6-3	-	CASSSRGSRPQHF	TGTGCCAGCAGTTCCAGGGGTTCTCGGCCCCAGCATTTT
TRBJ2-7	-	TRBV5-1	-	CASSLNHVLSSYEQYF	TGCGCCAGCAGTCTCAATCATGTATTGAGCTCCTACGAGCAGTACTTC
TRBJ2-3	-	TRBV29-1	TRBD2	CSVDPSGGSTDTQYF	TGCAGCGTTGATCCTAGCGGGGGGAGCACAGATACGCAGTATTTT
TRBJ2-3	-	TRBV7-2	-	CASSVGKGTDTQYF	TGTGCCAGCAGCGTGGGGAAGGGGACAGATACGCAGTATTTT
TRBJ2-7	-	TRBV2	-	CASSVARRSSYEQYF	TGTGCCAGCAGTGTGGCTAGGAGGAGCTCCTACGAGCAGTACTTC
TRBJ2-5	-	TRBV7-2	-	CASSFRKVGETQYF	TGTGCCAGCAGCTTTAGGAAGGTCGGAGAGACCCAGTACTTC
TRBJ2-7	-	TRBV28	TRBD1	CASWRTGVYEQYF	TGTGCCAGTTGGAGGACAGGGGTCTACGAGCAGTACTTC
TRBJ2-1	-	TRBV5-6	-	CASSLGARTYNEQFF	TGTGCCAGCAGCTTGGGGGCGAGGACCTACAATGAGCAGTTCTTC
TRBJ2-5	few	TRBV10-3	-	CAISEGSGRETQYF	TGTGCCATCAGTGAGGGCTCAGGGAGGGAGACCCAGTACTTC
TRBJ1-2	few	TRBV9	-	CASSGDMAGGYTF	TGTGCCAGCAGCGGGGACATGGCGGGAGGCTACACCTTC
TRBJ2-7	few	TRBV4-1	-	CASSQVQLNYEQYF	TGCGCCAGCAGCCAAGTACAGCTTAACTACGAGCAGTACTTC
TRBJ2-7	-	TRBV28	TRBD1	CASRQGMKTYEQYF	TGTGCCAGTAGACAGGGAATGAAGACCTACGAGCAGTACTTC
TRBJ2-7	many	TRBV6-2/TRBV6-3	-	CASSPMGSEQYF	TGTGCCAGCAGTCCGATGGGAAGCGAGCAGTACTTC
TRBJ2-1	many	TRBV20-1	-	CSAEVRGGPSYNEQFF	TGCAGTGCAGAAGTCAGGGGGGGTCCCTCCTACAATGAGCAGTTCTTC
TRBJ1-2	-	TRBV7-2	-	CASSLSEYYGYTF	TGTGCCAGCAGCTTATCCGAGTACTATGGCTACACCTTC
TRBJ2-3	few	TRBV7-8	TRBD2	CASSLHGTSGRSSTDTQYF	TGTGCCAGCAGCTTACACGGGACTAGCGGGAGGTCTAGCACAGATACGCAGTATTTT
TRBJ1-1	-	TRBV7-9	-	CASSGGGTSTEAFF	TGTGCCAGCAGCGGGGGGGGGACGAGCACTGAAGCTTTCTTT
TRBJ2-3	few	TRBV20-1	TRBD2	CSARGTSGTDTQYF	TGCAGTGCTAGGGGGACTAGCGGGACAGATACGCAGTATTTT
TRBJ2-3	-	TRBV3-1	TRBD2	CASSQKIAGVDTQYF	TGTGCCAGCAGCCAAAAAATAGCGGGTGTTGATACGCAGTATTTT
TRBJ2-7	-	TRBV27	-	CASSLRRGYEQYF	TGTGCCAGCAGTTTAAGAAGGGGTTACGAGCAGTACTTC
TRBJ2-1	-	TRBV18	TRBD2	CASLPGLAGVANEQFF	TGTGCCAGCTTACCAGGACTAGCGGGAGTAGCCAATGAGCAGTTCTTC
TRBJ2-7	-	TRBV4-2	-	CASSPEGNYEQYF	TGTGCCAGCAGCCCAGAGGGAAACTACGAGCAGTACTTC
TRBJ2-3	once	TRBV29-1	TRBD2	CSVRVSSGAYTQYF	TGCAGCGTCCGCGTGTCTAGCGGAGCATATACGCAGTATTTT
TRBJ2-6	-	TRBV28	-	CASNWATSGANVLTF	TGTGCCAGCAACTGGGCCACTTCTGGGGCCAACGTCCTGACTTTC